A selection of T cell receptor beta chains follows, all from one sample in a study of blood T cell repertoires in COVID-19. Data came from immunoSEQ multiplex PCR; TCRdb stores just in-frame clones and leaves some out. The profile shows hundreds of thousands of clones, 85% of them singletons. Sequenced sample: peripheral blood. The receptors stem from a woman between 50 and 59 years old with active or convalescent COVID-19. Each CDR3 is given with its conserved first and last residue. A D gene is named only where the DNA matches it firmly. Part of the rows lack a size; the others show once, few, many or a class for expanded clones.

>-|TRBJ1-2|-|TRBV6-5
CASSQRYGYTF
TGTGCCAGCAGTCAGCGTTATGGCTACACCTTC
>TRBD2|TRBJ2-3|-|TRBV5-1
CASSPVSGTSVDTQYF
TGCGCCAGCAGCCCCGTTTCCGGGACTAGCGTTGATACGCAGTATTTT
>TRBD2|TRBJ2-3|-|TRBV30
CAWSELAGGLGKYF
TGTGCCTGGAGTGAACTAGCGGGAGGTTTAGGGAAGTATTTT
>TRBD1|TRBJ1-1|-|TRBV27
CASSNGQGLNTEAFF
TGTGCCAGCAGTAACGGACAGGGTTTGAACACTGAAGCTTTCTTT
>-|TRBJ1-1|-|TRBV19
CATNRLAGTEAFF
TGTGCCACCAATCGACTGGCGGGGACTGAAGCTTTCTTT
>TRBD1|TRBJ1-1|once|TRBV5-1
CASSYAATGSGTEAFF
TGCGCCAGCAGCTATGCGGCGACAGGGAGCGGCACTGAAGCTTTCTTT
>TRBD2|TRBJ2-7|-|TRBV5-6
CASSGGTSGLFDYEQYF
TGTGCCAGCAGCGGGGGGACTAGCGGACTCTTCGACTACGAGCAGTACTTC
>-|TRBJ2-5|-|TRBV2
CASRAQQGTRETQYF
TGTGCCAGCAGAGCGCAACAGGGTACTAGGGAGACCCAGTACTTC
>-|TRBJ2-2|-|TRBV4-1
CASSQDKLTGELFF
TGCGCCAGCAGCCAAGATAAGCTCACCGGGGAGCTGTTTTTT
>TRBD1|TRBJ1-1|-|TRBV27
CASSSPGQGHTEAFF
TGTGCCAGCAGTTCCCCTGGACAGGGGCACACTGAAGCTTTCTTT
>TRBD1|TRBJ2-1|-|TRBV7-2
CASSLGWTGNYEQFF
TGTGCCAGCAGCTTAGGGTGGACAGGGAACTATGAGCAGTTCTTC
>-|TRBJ1-1|-|TRBV9
CASSAQGRTEAFF
TGTGCCAGCAGCGCGCAGGGAAGGACTGAAGCTTTCTTT
>TRBD1|TRBJ2-6|once|TRBV5-5
CASSPQGESSGANVLTF
TGTGCCAGCAGCCCCCAGGGGGAATCCTCTGGGGCCAACGTCCTGACTTTC
>-|TRBJ1-2|-|TRBV5-6
CASSLINYGYTF
TGTGCCAGCAGCCTAATTAACTATGGCTACACCTTC
>TRBD1|TRBJ2-1|-|TRBV4-1
CASSQLRQGYEQFF
TGCGCCAGCAGCCAATTGCGACAGGGTTATGAGCAGTTCTTC
>-|TRBJ2-3|many|TRBV7-2
CASSLAPQAGQYF
TGTGCCAGCAGCTTAGCGCCCCAGGCGGGGCAGTATTTT
>-|TRBJ1-5|-|TRBV7-9
CASSLLEGQPQHF
TGTGCCAGCAGCTTGCTGGAGGGACAGCCCCAGCATTTT
>TRBD2|TRBJ2-3|once|TRBV5-1
CASSSPGLASTDTQYF
TGCGCCAGCAGCTCCCCGGGACTAGCTAGCACAGATACGCAGTATTTT
>TRBD2|TRBJ2-3|-|TRBV2
CASSPPAGVADTQYF
TGTGCCAGCAGTCCCCCAGCGGGAGTCGCAGATACGCAGTATTTT
>TRBD2|TRBJ2-7|-|TRBV18
CASSPETSGSSEQYF
TGTGCCAGCTCACCAGAGACTAGCGGGAGTAGTGAGCAGTACTTC
>-|TRBJ2-2|-|TRBV18
CASSPTANTGELFF
TGTGCCAGCTCACCAACGGCGAACACCGGGGAGCTGTTTTTT
>TRBD1|TRBJ1-5|few|TRBV7-9
CASSFFGTGQNQPQHF
TGTGCCAGCAGCTTTTTTGGGACAGGACAAAATCAGCCCCAGCATTTT
>TRBD1|TRBJ1-5|-|TRBV6-6
CASSPTGGNQPQHF
TGTGCCAGCAGCCCTACAGGGGGCAATCAGCCCCAGCATTTT
>-|TRBJ2-1|-|TRBV10-1
CASSDGQYNEQFF
TGCGCCAGCAGTGATGGACAGTACAATGAGCAGTTCTTC
>-|TRBJ2-3|-|TRBV3-1/TRBV3-2
CASSQGPDTQYF
TGTGCCAGCAGCCAAGGGCCGGATACGCAGTATTTT
>TRBD2|TRBJ2-5|-|TRBV3-1/TRBV3-2
CASTPTSGGEETQYF
TGTGCCAGCACCCCGACTAGCGGGGGGGAAGAGACCCAGTACTTC
>-|TRBJ2-7|few|TRBV7-9
CASSPRYEQYF
TGTGCCAGCAGCCCGCGCTACGAGCAGTACTTC
>-|TRBJ2-3|-|TRBV6-4
CASSEKGETDTQYF
TGTGCCAGCAGTGAAAAGGGGGAAACAGATACGCAGTATTTT
>-|TRBJ1-5|-|TRBV15
CATSRVSQPQHF
TGTGCCACCAGCAGAGTAAGCCAGCCCCAGCATTTT
>TRBD2|TRBJ2-1|-|TRBV5-6
CASSPRVGSGWGNEQFF
TGTGCCAGCAGCCCCCGCGTTGGTAGCGGGTGGGGGAATGAGCAGTTCTTC